Shown below are 9 T cell receptor beta chains from a single sample sequenced in a study of regulatory T cells in long-lasting Graves disease. Arm-PCR of CDR3 regions with iRepertoire HTBI primers generated TCR beta libraries. TCRdb reprocessed the multiplex PCR reads via MiXCR and lists one record per CDR3 protein. The repertoire holds about 470,000 distinct CDR3 sequences, with approximately 21% as singletons. Time point described: persistent/refractory GD, antithyroid drugs over 5 years with positive TRAb. Extracted RNA from PBMCs served as the source of the TCR library. The source material was peripheral blood mononuclear cells (PBMCs), sampled when the disease was refractory, from a patient treated with antithyroid drugs. These receptor sequences come from a female donor with Graves disease.

This clonotype was counted a single time. The V and J genes are TRBV7-2 and TRBJ2-2, with D unclear. V lost 2 bases and J 1 base, leaving 8 bases between the germline ends. Germline values: CDR1 SGHTA, CDR2 FQGNSA. This CDR3 region has 15 residues. The CDR3 DNA reads TGTGCCAGCAGCTTAATCGGTGGGAACACCGGGGAGCTGTTTTTT. Its protein is CASSLIGGNTGELFF. The variable domain in full, completed from reference TRBV7-2 and TRBJ2-2, reads GAGVSQSPSNKVTEKGKDVELRCDPISGHTALYWYRQSLGQGLEFLIYFQGNSAPDKSGLPSDRFSAERTGGSVSTLTIQRTQQEDSAVYLCASSLIGGNTGELFFGEGSRLTVL.

The V call is TRBV5-1, the J call TRBJ2-7; TRBD2 might be the D (5 bases). CDR3 size: 14 residues. Germline V gives CDR1 SGHRS, CDR2 YFSETQ. Trimming stripped 4 bases from V and 0 bases from J, with 11 bases between. CDR3 DNA sequence: TGCGCCAGCAGCAATGGACTGACCTCCTACGAGCAGTACTTC. Its translation: CASSNGLTSYEQYF.

This clonotype was picked up many times. The J gene is TRBJ1-2, the V gene TRBV28, with D perhaps TRBD1 (6 bases). Trimming left V 4 bases short and J 10 bases short, with 16 bases between. Per the germline V gene, CDR1 is MDHEN and CDR2 is SYDVKM. The CDR3 covers 13 residues. CDR3: CASSSGTPPDYTF. As DNA, the CDR3 is TGTGCCAGCAGTTCCGGGACACCTCCAGACTACACCTTC.

This chain links TRBV10-3 with TRBJ2-6; TRBD1 matches at 7 bases. After removal of 3 bases from V and 2 bases from J, the junction contained 7 bases not matched to a gene. The CDR3 contains 17 residues. Germline V CDR1 and CDR2: ENHRY, SYGVKD. In DNA form, the CDR3 reads TGTGCCATCAGTGATCCCCCGACAGGGCCTGGGGCCAACGTCCTGACTTTC. Encoded protein: CAISDPPTGPGANVLTF.

This clonotype occurred once. A much larger clone lies a single base off, so this may be a read error. This chain links TRBV16 with TRBJ2-7; D tentatively fits TRBD1 or TRBD2 (5 bases each). Trimming took off 4 bases at V and 9 bases at J, with 25 bases between the two ends. Germline values: CDR1 KGHSY, CDR2 FQNENV. The CDR3 extends over 16 amino acids. The CDR3 loop reads CASSPYARDGVFGQYF. The CDR3 DNA reads as TGTGCCAGCAGCCCCTATGCGAGGGACGGGGTTTTCGGGCAGTACTTC.

This clonotype has just a few counts. The chain uses TRBV5-6 and TRBJ2-5; maybe TRBD2 (5 bases). Trimming shortened V by 0 bases and J by 1 base, and 16 bases separated the two germline ends. The length of the CDR3 is 17 residues. The germline CDR1 and CDR2 sequences are SGHDT and YYEEEE. The CDR3 sequence is CASSLAASGPLQETQYF. CDR3 in DNA: TGTGCCAGCAGCTTGGCCGCCAGCGGACCCCTCCAAGAGACCCAGTACTTC.

This chain links TRBV5-1 with TRBJ2-2, with unresolved D. This CDR3 has 15 amino acids. Trimming left V 0 bases short and J 3 bases short, with 9 bases between. Germline V lookup: CDR1 SGHRS, CDR2 YFSETQ. CDR3 coding DNA: TGCGCCAGCAGCTTGGCCCCATGGGACACCGGGGAGCTGTTTTTT. Protein: CASSLAPWDTGELFF.

This clonotype was observed many times. The chain is built from TRBV3-1 and TRBJ1-2; a possible D gene is TRBD1 (5 bases). The CDR3 runs to 13 residues. Trimming removed 1 base at V and 6 bases at J, with 9 bases between. Looked up from germline, CDR1 is LGHDT and CDR2 is YNNKEL (reference sequence). The DNA for the CDR3 is TGTGCCAGCAGCCAAGGGGGCAGGGATGGCTACACCTTC. It encodes CASSQGGRDGYTF.

This chain uses TRBV10-3 with TRBJ2-5; possibly TRBD2 for D (6 bases). The V gene lost 4 bases and the J gene lost 7 bases, with 19 bases spanning the gap. This CDR3 has 15 residues. Germline-derived CDR1 and CDR2 are ENHRY and SYGVKD. This CDR3 reads CAISVYSPGVATQYF. The CDR3 DNA reads TGTGCCATCAGTGTGTATAGTCCGGGGGTTGCGACCCAGTACTTC.